There are a few counts of the clone carrying this TCR beta chain. These data are taken from a study of blood T cell repertoires in COVID-19. V lost 1 base, J lost 0 bases, and 6 bases stayed unmatched. This CDR3 spans 17 amino acids. Germline CDR1 and CDR2: SGHTA and FQGNSA. Only in-frame clones appear in the TCRdb table, and some are missing; sequencing was by immunoSEQ multiplex PCR. The sample shows some 120,000 clones, approximately 80% of them seen only once. The TCR comes from a woman in her seventies with acute or convalescent COVID-19. The sequenced sample was peripheral blood. The genes are TRBV7-2 and TRBJ1-3; 7 bases are shared with TRBD1. CDR3 residues: CASSLEGTVNSGNTIYF. CDR3 nucleotide sequence: TGTGCCAGCAGCTTAGAGGGGACAGTTAACTCTGGAAACACCATATATTTT.